This entry lists 19 T cell receptor beta chains sequenced from one sample in a study of PD-L1 blockade in urothelial cancer. Time point in this sample: pretreatment peripheral blood. Generated by immunoSEQ multiplex PCR, the TCRdb table keeps only in-frame clones and is missing some. The sample contains some 50,000 clones, around 88% of which appear only once. Material: PBMCs, obtained around atezolizumab (anti-PD-L1) treatment. These receptors were taken from an older woman with urothelial cancer.

V gene TRBV4-3 combines with J gene TRBJ2-7; 8 nucleotides line up with TRBD1. V lost 0 bases, J lost 1 base, and 5 bases stayed unmatched. The germline V gene has CDR1 LGHNA and CDR2 YSLEER. CDR3 size: 16 residues. The CDR3 loop reads CASSQDPDRASYEQYF. CDR3 coding DNA: TGCGCCAGCAGCCAAGACCCGGACAGGGCTTCCTACGAGCAGTACTTC.

This clone has a single count. The rearrangement joins TRBV27 to TRBJ2-2; 9 nucleotides line up with TRBD1. The CDR3 totals 14 residues. Trimming removed 7 bases from V and 8 bases from J; junction bases left unmatched: 8. In germline, CDR1 is MNHEY, CDR2 SMNVEV (reference sequence). CDR3 sequence reads: CASKWDRVLGELFF. The DNA of the CDR3 is TGTGCCAGCAAGTGGGACAGGGTTCTTGGGGAGCTGTTTTTT.

This clone was picked up one time. The chain couples TRBV25-1 to TRBJ2-1; 8 bases map to TRBD2. The CDR3 is 15 amino acids. V lost 5 bases, J lost 2 bases, and 5 bases stayed unmatched. Germline values: CDR1 MGHDK, CDR2 SYGVNS. The CDR3 is CASSIGGATYNEQFF. DNA for the CDR3: TGTGCCAGCAGTATCGGGGGGGCAACCTACAATGAGCAGTTCTTC.

The table lists this clone with a few counts. This chain links TRBV18 with TRBJ1-6, with D maybe TRBD1 (5 bases). This CDR3 is built from 13 residues. CDR1 and CDR2 from the germline V gene are KGHSH and LQKENI. The germline V and J ends were trimmed by 5 bases and 5 bases, with 7 bases remaining between them. The CDR3 here is CASSATDNSPLHF. The CDR3 nucleotides read TGTGCCAGCTCAGCGACAGATAATTCACCCCTCCACTTT.

This chain uses TRBV11-2 with TRBJ2-5, with a weak D call TRBD2 (5 bases). Germline V CDR1 and CDR2: SGHAT, FQNNGV. CDR3 length: 15 amino acids. With 1 base removed from V and 2 bases from J, the gap between germline ends came to 11 bases. CDR3 amino acids: CASSLGPTSQETQYF. The CDR3 nucleotides are TGTGCCAGCAGCTTAGGTCCCACTAGTCAAGAGACCCAGTACTTC.

The V gene is TRBV7-2, the J gene TRBJ2-3; 12 bases map to TRBD1. Trimming cost V 0 bases and J 0 bases; bases outside gene matches: 10. Germline values: CDR1 SGHTA, CDR2 FQGNSA. There are 20 residues in the CDR3. The CDR3: CASSLAPGQGAPDSTDTQYF. The CDR3 bases are TGTGCCAGCAGCTTAGCTCCGGGACAGGGGGCCCCCGACAGCACAGATACGCAGTATTTT.

This clone came up a few times. This chain links TRBV6-1 with TRBJ2-1; TRBD1 aligns across 10 bases. The junction had 5 bases not matched to a gene; V was cut back by 4 bases and J by 8 bases. CDR3 length: 14 amino acids. In germline, CDR1 is MNHNS, CDR2 SASEGT. The CDR3 loop reads CASSVQGQGYEQFF. CDR3 coding DNA: TGTGCCAGCAGTGTTCAGGGACAGGGGTATGAGCAGTTCTTC.

The chain carries TRBV13 and TRBJ2-3; TRBD2 matches 10 bases. V dropped 5 bases and J dropped 14; count of bases not matched to a gene: 7. The CDR3 contains 12 residues. Germline-derived CDR1 and CDR2 are PRHDT and FYEKMQ (reference sequence). CDR3 loop: CASSPTSGVLYF. The CDR3 nucleotides are TGTGCCAGCAGCCCCACTAGCGGGGTTTTGTATTTT. Together with reference TRBV13 and TRBJ2-3, the CDR3 gives the full variable domain: AAGVIQSPRHLIKEKRETATLKCYPIPRHDTVYWYQQGPGQDPQFLISFYEKMQSDKGSIPDRFSAQQFSDYHSELNMSSLELGDSALYFCASSPTSGVLYFGPGTRLTVL.

The chain has TRBV27 and TRBJ2-5; no clear D gene. Per the germline V gene, CDR1 is MNHEY and CDR2 is SMNVEV (reference sequence). CDR3 length equals 14 residues. Trimming took off 5 bases at V and 0 bases at J, with 10 bases between the two ends. The CDR3 region is CASSAAANQETQYF. CDR3 bases: TGTGCCAGCAGTGCGGCGGCGAACCAAGAGACCCAGTACTTC.

The rearrangement uses TRBV7-2 and TRBJ2-1; TRBD2 matches 12 bases. Trimming cost V 5 bases and J 4 bases; bases outside gene matches: 6. The CDR3 totals 16 residues. CDR1 and CDR2 from the germline V gene are SGHTA and FQGNSA. CDR3 coding DNA: TGTGCCAGCAGCAAACGGACTAGCGGGATTTACAATGAGCAGTTCTTC. Amino acids: CASSKRTSGIYNEQFF. The variable domain in full, completed from reference TRBV7-2 and TRBJ2-1, reads GAGVSQSPSNKVTEKGKDVELRCDPISGHTALYWYRQSLGQGLEFLIYFQGNSAPDKSGLPSDRFSAERTGGSVSTLTIQRTQQEDSAVYLCASSKRTSGIYNEQFFGPGTRLTVL.

The chain has TRBV19 and TRBJ2-4; possibly TRBD2 for D (5 bases). V was cut by 9 bases and J by 8 bases, with 11 bases left in between. The germline V gene has CDR1 LNHDA and CDR2 SQIVND (reference sequence). The CDR3 consists of 11 residues. The CDR3 nucleotides read TGTGCCAGCCGGGGATTAGACATTCAGTACTTC. Encoded protein: CASRGLDIQYF.

The chain combines TRBV15 with TRBJ1-1, with D possibly TRBD1 on 5 matching bases. The germline V gene has CDR1 LNHNV and CDR2 YYDKDF (reference sequence). V gave up 1 base and J gave up 7 bases, with 16 bases separating them. The CDR3 sequence is 15 residues long. The DNA for the CDR3 is TGTGCCACCAGCAGAGTAGGGGAGCGGGGGTTTGAAGCTTTCTTT. It is translated as CATSRVGERGFEAFF.

The chain has TRBV11-2 and TRBJ2-7, with 9 bases that match TRBD1. This CDR3 spans 15 amino acids. The V gene end was trimmed by 4 bases and the J gene end by 2 bases; junction bases not matched to a gene: 6. Germline V gene data show CDR1 as SGHAT and CDR2 as FQNNGV. In DNA, the CDR3 is TGTGCCAGCAGCTCGAGCCGACAGGGGGCCTACGAGCAGTACTTC. Translation: CASSSSRQGAYEQYF.

The gene calls are TRBV5-5 and TRBJ1-2; D is perhaps TRBD1 (5 bases). V was pared by 1 base and J by 8 bases, with 15 bases between. The CDR3 contains 14 residues. Germline CDR1 is SGHKS and CDR2 is YYEKEE (reference sequence). The CDR3 loop reads CASSLLGGEGGYTF. The CDR3 DNA follows: TGTGCCAGCAGCTTGCTGGGAGGGGAGGGCGGCTACACCTTC.

CDR3 loop: CASRLGQGNYGYTF. For the CDR3, the DNA is TGTGCCAGTAGATTGGGACAGGGAAACTATGGCTACACCTTC. The genes are TRBV19 and TRBJ1-2, with TRBD1 identical over 9 bases. The germline CDR1 and CDR2 sequences are LNHDA and SQIVND (reference sequence). The CDR3 consists of 14 residues. V lost 6 bases to trimming and J lost 2 bases; unmatched junction nucleotides: 4.

The chain uses TRBV4-1 and TRBJ2-7, with 7 bases lining up with TRBD2. The V segment lost 3 bases and the J segment 6 bases; nucleotides outside the gene matches: 20. The CDR3 extends over 18 amino acids. The germline V gene encodes CDR1 MGHRA and CDR2 YSYEKL. CDR3 coding DNA: TGCGCCAGCAGCCAGGAAGGGGCCTCTAGCGGCACGAGGAGCGAGCAGTACTTC. Encoded protein: CASSQEGASSGTRSEQYF.

The chain is built from TRBV10-1 and TRBJ2-3; D call uncertain. The V gene lost 7 bases and the J gene lost 0 bases, with 11 bases spanning the gap. CDR1 WNHNN and CDR2 SYGVQD come from the germline V gene (reference sequence). This CDR3 comprises 14 residues. As DNA, the CDR3 is TGCGCCAGCAACAACAGAATAAGCACAGATACGCAGTATTTT. This encodes CASNNRISTDTQYF.

A few counts support this clone. The genes are TRBV4-1 and TRBJ1-6; no clear D gene. Germline loops: CDR1 MGHRA, CDR2 YSYEKL. There are 17 residues in the CDR3. V lost 5 bases and J 14 bases, leaving 28 bases between the germline ends. The CDR3 loop is CASSAHQLREQSLALHF. The CDR3 nucleotides read TGCGCCAGCAGCGCTCATCAACTCCGGGAACAATCGTTGGCCCTCCACTTT.

DNA of the CDR3: TGTGCCAGCTCACGCGAAGAGACCCAGTACTTC. Protein product: CASSREETQYF. The rearrangement links TRBV18 to TRBJ2-5; D remains ambiguous. With 4 bases removed from V and 3 bases from J, the gap between germline ends came to 3 bases. This CDR3 has 11 residues. The germline CDR1 and CDR2 sequences are KGHSH and LQKENI.